These 19 T cell receptor beta chains were all obtained from the same sample, sequenced in a study of identical twins. TCRdb re-called the 5' RACE reads with MiXCR, one entry per CDR3 protein. The profile shows approximately 500,000 distinct CDR3 sequences, approximately 24% of them singletons. Separately, the same data were catalogued under a study of T cells expressing NK-cell markers.

Sequenced: CD4+ T cells sorted from blood. These receptors came from a young woman in good health.

This clonotype was counted between two and nine times. This rearrangement joins TRBV10-3 to TRBJ2-7, with TRBD2 matching over 12 bases. V lost 6 bases, J lost 5 bases, and 2 bases stayed unmatched. CDR3 size: 13 residues. CDR1 is ENHRY and CDR2 is SYGVKD in the germline V gene. The CDR3 is CAIRTSGGDEQYF. CDR3 nucleotides: TGTGCCATCAGGACTAGCGGGGGCGACGAGCAGTACTTC.

This chain joins TRBV5-5 and TRBJ2-7; TRBD1 is a possible D gene (6 bases). Trimming shortened V by 6 bases and J by 2 bases, and 12 bases separated the two germline ends. Germline assignment: CDR1 SGHKS and CDR2 YYEKEE (reference sequence). CDR3 size: 13 residues. Here the CDR3 reads CASTRTAPYEQYF. Written as DNA, the CDR3 is TGTGCCAGCACCCGGACAGCTCCCTACGAGCAGTACTTC. The complete variable domain, with remaining parts taken from reference TRBV5-5 and TRBJ2-7, reads DAGVTQSPTHLIKTRGQQVTLRCSPISGHKSVSWYQQVLGQGPQFIFQYYEKEERGRGNFPDRFSARQFPNYSSELNVNALLLGDSALYLCASTRTAPYEQYFGPGTRLTVT.

The chain carries TRBV5-1 and TRBJ1-1; no reliable D call. There are 16 residues in the CDR3. Trimming left V 7 bases short and J 1 base short, with 20 bases between. Germline CDR1 reads SGHRS; CDR2 reads YFSETQ. In DNA, the CDR3 is TGCGCCAGCTCACTCGAGGTAGGTTCGCGGAACACTGAAGCTTTCTTT. This codes for CASSLEVGSRNTEAFF.

This clonotype was observed a few times. The chain is built from TRBV5-1 and TRBJ2-2; D remains ambiguous. V lost 0 bases to trimming and J lost 7 bases, with 7 bases between them. CDR1 is SGHRS, CDR2 YFSETQ, per germline. The CDR3 is 13 residues long. This CDR3 is CASSLAGDGELFF. CDR3 sequence (DNA): TGCGCCAGCAGCTTGGCCGGAGACGGGGAGCTGTTTTTT.

This chain uses TRBV4-2 with TRBJ2-3, with 12 bases lining up with TRBD2. Germline CDR1 is LGHNA and CDR2 is YNFKEQ. This CDR3 comprises 17 residues. V gave up 0 bases and J gave up 5 bases; unmatched junction bases: 6. The CDR3 sequence: CASSQEVLAGGGDTQYF. CDR3 DNA sequence: TGTGCCAGCAGCCAAGAAGTACTAGCGGGAGGAGGAGATACGCAGTATTTT.

This clonotype was found a few times. The rearrangement joins TRBV2 to TRBJ2-3; D gene unclear. Between the trimmed V and J ends, which lost 4 bases and 4 bases, there was a span of 6 bases. Germline V gene sequence: CDR1 SNHLY, CDR2 FYNNEI. The CDR3 covers 12 residues. The CDR3 nucleotides read TGTGCCAGCAGTGTCGTGGCAGATACGCAGTATTTT. Translated: CASSVVADTQYF.

The V gene is TRBV12-3 or TRBV12-4, the J gene TRBJ1-1; the D gene is possibly TRBD1 (5 bases). This CDR3 region has 14 residues. V lost 2 bases and J lost 4, with 11 bases in between. For the CDR3, the DNA is TGTGCCAGCAGTTTACCGGTTGGGGGCACTGAAGCTTTCTTT. Translating gives CASSLPVGGTEAFF.

This clonotype came up a few times. The chain is built from TRBV12-3 or TRBV12-4 and TRBJ2-1; D uncertain. Deletions cut 5 bases from V and 0 bases from J, with 11 bases between. The CDR3 extends over 15 amino acids. For the CDR3, the DNA is TGTGCCAGCAGTCCCCAGCAGAGCTCCTACAATGAGCAGTTCTTC. Amino acids: CASSPQQSSYNEQFF.

The table lists this clonotype with a few counts. The chain joins TRBV7-2 to TRBJ2-1; 9 nucleotides align to TRBD2. This CDR3 is built from 15 residues. J lost 10 bases, V lost 2 bases, and 9 bases had no gene match. Looked up from germline, CDR1 is SGHTA and CDR2 is FQGNSA. DNA of the CDR3: TGTGCCAGCAGCTTATCCATAGCGGGAGTGGGGGAGCAGTTCTTC. Encoded protein: CASSLSIAGVGEQFF.

The chain couples TRBV5-5 to TRBJ1-3; 7 bases match TRBD1. V was pared by 6 bases and J by 3 bases, with 6 bases of the junction left unmatched. The CDR3 spans 14 residues. Germline V gene data show CDR1 as SGHKS and CDR2 as YYEKEE (reference sequence). The chain's CDR3 is CASNRQGGGNTIYF. CDR3 bases: TGTGCCAGCAACCGACAGGGAGGTGGAAACACCATATATTTT.

The chain carries TRBV6-2 or TRBV6-3 and TRBJ2-1; weak D call: TRBD2 (6 bases). The CDR3 loop spans 14 amino acids. Germline V lookup: CDR1 MNHEY, CDR2 SVGEGT. The V gene lost 6 bases and the J gene lost 9 bases, with 18 bases spanning the gap. For the CDR3, the DNA is TGTGCCAGCAGGAGGGCGGGAACTGTTAGTGAGCAGTTCTTC. This sequence encodes CASRRAGTVSEQFF.

This chain connects TRBV20-1 to TRBJ1-3; tentatively, D is TRBD1 (6 bases). The CDR3 is made up of 14 amino acids. Per the germline V gene, CDR1 is DFQATT and CDR2 is SNEGSKA (reference sequence). V was clipped by 6 bases and J by 0 bases, with 12 bases between them. CDR3 amino acids: CSAYRQASGNTIYF. The CDR3 DNA reads as TGCAGTGCCTATAGACAGGCCTCTGGAAACACCATATATTTT.

The chain combines TRBV7-3 with TRBJ2-5; 10 nucleotides match TRBD2. In germline, CDR1 is SGHTA, CDR2 FQGTGA. Losses at the gene ends were 5 bases for V and 1 base for J; bases not matched to a gene: 4. The CDR3 extends over 15 amino acids. The CDR3 bases are TGTGCCAGCAGCAAGACTAGCGGGCCCCAAGAGACCCAGTACTTC. Translation: CASSKTSGPQETQYF.

This clonotype was detected once. The rearrangement joins TRBV12-3 or TRBV12-4 to TRBJ2-7; a possible D gene is TRBD2 (6 bases). Deletions cut 6 bases from V and 6 bases from J, with 15 bases between. The CDR3 has 13 residues. The CDR3 reads CASSNGGAAEQYF. DNA of the CDR3: TGTGCCAGCAGCAATGGAGGGGCTGCCGAGCAGTACTTC.

The sample holds a few counts of this clonotype. The CDR3 nucleotides read TGTGCCAGCAGTCCTTCGACAGGGAAATATTACCAGCAGTACTTC. Translation gives CASSPSTGKYYQQYF. This chain uses TRBV12-3 or TRBV12-4 with TRBJ2-7; 7 bases line up with TRBD1. The J segment lost 8 bases and the V segment lost 5 bases, leaving 15 bases of the junction unmatched. CDR3 length equals 15 residues.

This clonotype was seen only a few times. The chain joins TRBV2 to TRBJ1-4; D is undetermined. V shed 0 bases and J shed 9 bases, with 8 bases lying between them. This CDR3 contains 13 residues. The germline CDR1 and CDR2 sequences are SNHLY and FYNNEI. The CDR3: CASSEASMKKLFF. As DNA, the CDR3 is TGTGCCAGCAGTGAAGCCTCGATGAAAAAACTGTTTTTT.

This clonotype occurred many times. The J gene is TRBJ2-7, the V gene TRBV12-3 or TRBV12-4; 9 bases map to TRBD1. The CDR3 runs 16 residues. Trimming at V came to 7 bases and at J to 6 bases, leaving 16 bases not matched to a gene. DNA of the CDR3: TGTGCCAGCACCCTTTCTGGTTGGACAGGGGAGGGCGAGCAGTACTTC. Translated: CASTLSGWTGEGEQYF.

This clonotype was seen once. The rearrangement links TRBV20-1 to TRBJ1-1; D unclear. In germline, CDR1 is DFQATT, CDR2 SNEGSKA (reference sequence). Trimming pared 0 bases from V and 1 base from J, leaving 9 bases between. This CDR3 comprises 14 residues. The CDR3 DNA sequence: TGCAGTGCTAGAGATTTATTCGGGAACACTGAAGCTTTCTTT. Protein sequence: CSARDLFGNTEAFF.

This clonotype was counted between two and nine times. This rearrangement joins TRBV29-1 to TRBJ2-2; D is uncertain. This CDR3 has 13 amino acids. Deletions cut 5 bases from V and 1 base from J, with 8 bases between. The germline gives CDR1 SQVTM, CDR2 ANQGSEA. DNA for the CDR3: TGCAGCGTTAAACACTGGAACACCGGGGAGCTGTTTTTT. Its translation: CSVKHWNTGELFF.